This T cell receptor beta chain derives from a study of shared clonotypes between healthy human individuals. Study findings and constraints: Clonotypes that were shared across a handful of donors made up about 4.5% of naive CD4 clonotypes. Relative to clonotypes present in all four donors, those not shared had lower generation probabilities.

On this clone: Its antigen is still unknown.

Generated by immunoSEQ multiplex PCR, the TCRdb table keeps only in-frame clones and is missing some. Here the sample spans under 600,000 clones, 98% being singletons. V was pared by 6 bases and J by 7 bases, with 11 bases of the junction left unmatched. There are 15 residues in the CDR3. Germline V CDR1 and CDR2: MNHNY, SVGAGI (reference sequence). CD8 cells classed as naive were CD45RO-negative and positively selected for CCR7, excluding terminally differentiated effector memory CD45RA+ cells. Each of the donors was a healthy adult who was HIV-negative and had not had a recent acute infection or vaccination.

Sample: naive CD8+ T cells sorted from blood. The receptor was derived from a man aged 25-40 years in good health. The J gene is TRBJ2-1, the V gene TRBV6-6; 8 positions agree with TRBD1. This chain's CDR3 is CASSNPDRVGNEQFF. The CDR3 coding sequence is TGTGCCAGCAGCAACCCGGACAGGGTTGGAAATGAGCAGTTCTTC.